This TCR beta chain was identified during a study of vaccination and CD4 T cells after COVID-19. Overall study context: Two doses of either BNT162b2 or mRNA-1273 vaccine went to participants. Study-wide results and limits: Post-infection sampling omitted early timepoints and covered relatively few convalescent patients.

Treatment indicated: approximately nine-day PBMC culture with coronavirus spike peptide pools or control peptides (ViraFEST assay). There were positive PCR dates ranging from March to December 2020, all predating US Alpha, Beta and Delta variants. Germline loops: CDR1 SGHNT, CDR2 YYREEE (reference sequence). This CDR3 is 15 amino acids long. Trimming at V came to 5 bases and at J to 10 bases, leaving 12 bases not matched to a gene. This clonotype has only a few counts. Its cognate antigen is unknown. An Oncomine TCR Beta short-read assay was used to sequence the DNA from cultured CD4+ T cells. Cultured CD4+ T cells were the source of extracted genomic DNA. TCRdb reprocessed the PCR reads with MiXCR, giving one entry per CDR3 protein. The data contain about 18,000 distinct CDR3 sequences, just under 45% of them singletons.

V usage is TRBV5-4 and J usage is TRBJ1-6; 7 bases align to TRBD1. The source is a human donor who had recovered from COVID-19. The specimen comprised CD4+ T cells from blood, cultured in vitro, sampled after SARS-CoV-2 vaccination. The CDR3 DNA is TGTGCCAGCAGGAGAGATACAGGGGAAGGATCACCCCTCCACTTT. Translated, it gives CASRRDTGEGSPLHF.